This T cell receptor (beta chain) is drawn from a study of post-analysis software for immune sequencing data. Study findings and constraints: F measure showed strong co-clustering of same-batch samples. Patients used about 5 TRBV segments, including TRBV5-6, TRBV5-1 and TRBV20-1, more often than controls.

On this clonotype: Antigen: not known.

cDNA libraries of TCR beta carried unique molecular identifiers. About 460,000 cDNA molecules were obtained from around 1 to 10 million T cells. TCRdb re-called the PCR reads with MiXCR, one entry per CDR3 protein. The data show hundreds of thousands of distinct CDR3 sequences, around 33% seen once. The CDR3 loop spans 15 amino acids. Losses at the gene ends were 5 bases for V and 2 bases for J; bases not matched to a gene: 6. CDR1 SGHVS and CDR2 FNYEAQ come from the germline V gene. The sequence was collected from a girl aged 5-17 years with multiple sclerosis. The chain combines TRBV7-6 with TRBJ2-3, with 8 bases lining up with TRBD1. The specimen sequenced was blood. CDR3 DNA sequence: TGTGCCAGCAGCACCCGACAGGGGAACACAGATACGCAGTATTTT. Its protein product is CASSTRQGNTDTQYF.